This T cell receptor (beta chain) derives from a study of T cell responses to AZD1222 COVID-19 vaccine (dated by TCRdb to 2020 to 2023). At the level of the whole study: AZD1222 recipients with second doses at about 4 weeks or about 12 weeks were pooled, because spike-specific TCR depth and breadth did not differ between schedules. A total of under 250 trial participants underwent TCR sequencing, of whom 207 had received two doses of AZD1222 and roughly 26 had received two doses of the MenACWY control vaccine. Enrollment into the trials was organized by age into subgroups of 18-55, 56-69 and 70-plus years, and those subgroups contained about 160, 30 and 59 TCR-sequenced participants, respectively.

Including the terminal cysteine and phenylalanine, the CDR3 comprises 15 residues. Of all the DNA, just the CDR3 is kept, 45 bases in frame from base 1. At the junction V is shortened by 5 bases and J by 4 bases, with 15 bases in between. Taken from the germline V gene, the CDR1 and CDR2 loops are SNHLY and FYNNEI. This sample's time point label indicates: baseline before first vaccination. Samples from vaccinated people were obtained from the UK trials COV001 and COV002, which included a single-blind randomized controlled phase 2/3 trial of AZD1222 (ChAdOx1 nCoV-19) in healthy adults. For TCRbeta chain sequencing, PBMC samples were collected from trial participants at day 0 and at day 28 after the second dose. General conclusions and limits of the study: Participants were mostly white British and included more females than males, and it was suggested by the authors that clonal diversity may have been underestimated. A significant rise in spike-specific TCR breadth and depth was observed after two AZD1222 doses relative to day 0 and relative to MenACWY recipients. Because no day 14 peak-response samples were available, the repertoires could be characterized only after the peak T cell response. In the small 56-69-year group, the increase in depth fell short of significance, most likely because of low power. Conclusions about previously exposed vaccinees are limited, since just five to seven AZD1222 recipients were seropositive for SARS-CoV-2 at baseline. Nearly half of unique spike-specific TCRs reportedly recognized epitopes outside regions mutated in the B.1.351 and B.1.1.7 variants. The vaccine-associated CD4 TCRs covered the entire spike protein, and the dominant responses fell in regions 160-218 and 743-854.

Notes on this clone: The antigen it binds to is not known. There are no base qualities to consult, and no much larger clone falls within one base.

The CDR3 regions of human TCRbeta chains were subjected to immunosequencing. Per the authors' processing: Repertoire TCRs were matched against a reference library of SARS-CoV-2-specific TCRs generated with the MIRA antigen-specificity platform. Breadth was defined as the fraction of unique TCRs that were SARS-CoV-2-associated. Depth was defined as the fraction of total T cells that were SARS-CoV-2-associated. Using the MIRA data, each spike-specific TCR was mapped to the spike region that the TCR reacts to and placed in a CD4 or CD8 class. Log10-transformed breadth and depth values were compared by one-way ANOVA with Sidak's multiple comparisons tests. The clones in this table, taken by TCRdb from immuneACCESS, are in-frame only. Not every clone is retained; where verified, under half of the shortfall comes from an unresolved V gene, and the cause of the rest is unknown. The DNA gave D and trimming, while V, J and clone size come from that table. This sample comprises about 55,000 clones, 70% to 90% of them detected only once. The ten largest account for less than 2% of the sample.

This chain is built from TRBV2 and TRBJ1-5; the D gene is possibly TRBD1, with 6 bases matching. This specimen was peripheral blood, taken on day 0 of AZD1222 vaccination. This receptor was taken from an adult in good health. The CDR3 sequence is CASSSQQGKNQPQHF. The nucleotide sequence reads TGTGCCAGCAGTAGCCAACAGGGAAAGAATCAGCCCCAGCATTTT.